The sequence of this T cell receptor (beta chain) was determined in a study of spatial heterogeneity in lung cancer. This clonotype was found many times. What it binds is unknown. Indicated time point: sample taken at primary tumor resection. Untreated early-stage non-small cell lung cancer patients, over 55 in total, were the donors. Every TCR cDNA molecule bore its own unique molecular identifier. A single record per CDR3 protein comes from TCRdb applying MiXCR to the 5' RACE reads. The repertoire holds about 9,500 distinct CDR3 sequences, with roughly an eighth as singletons. Study outcomes and limitations: Higher tumor mutation counts went along with higher counts of expanded intratumoral alpha and beta TCRs.

The V end was cut by 5 bases, the J end by 6 bases, with 8 bases between. The CDR3 is 12 residues long. The germline gives CDR1 SGHVS, CDR2 FNYEAQ. The receptor was isolated from a male donor with early-stage non-small cell lung cancer. The chain recombines TRBV7-6 with TRBJ2-1, with D hard to call. Source: lung tumor tissue, taken at surgery. As DNA, the CDR3 is TGTGCCAGCAGCAAAGACCCCAATGAGCAGTTCTTC. Translated: CASSKDPNEQFF.